This TCR beta chain came from a study of siplizumab effects on memory and regulatory T cells (dated by TCRdb to the late 2010s). Regarding the complete study: The effect of the anti-CD2 antibody siplizumab on alloreactive T-cell subsets was examined in allogeneic mixed lymphocyte reactions constructed from human PBMCs.

Worth noting for this clone: The antigen it binds to is not known. No much larger clonotype is one base removed from it; base qualities were not supplied.

Library generation was performed with the immunoSEQ multiplex PCR assay. Each sample had 90,000 to 100,000 TCR templates assayed by the deep sequencing platform. Genomic DNA extracted from sorted T cells was the material used for TCRbeta CDR3 sequencing. In the authors' own workflow: The R programming language was used for clonal analysis of the TCRbeta CDR3 data. Comparing unstimulated samples against CFSE-low samples taken after the reaction was how alloreactive CD4+ and CD8+ clones were defined. Regulatory or non-regulatory origin of alloreactive CD4+ clones was assigned by matching sequences to the sorted unstimulated Treg and non-Treg repertoires. Here the immuneACCESS table is served through TCRdb, limited to in-frame sequences with V and J called. Missing clones are a known gap in these copies; in checked studies unresolved V genes cover under half, and the rest lacks a known reason. The DNA was the basis for D and trimming; V, J and clone size are from that table. The sample table contains more than 45,000 clones; only one count was recorded for around 97% of them. The ten top clones hold under 0.7% of the sample.

Additional sequencing covered unstimulated subsets from a few donor pairs, namely CD8+ effector memory, CD4+ naive, CD8+ TEMRA, CD4+ memory and CD8+ naive. TCRbeta CDR3 sequencing was performed on sorted unstimulated T cells and on proliferating T cells recovered from mixed lymphocyte reactions. Fresh whole blood from around 10 HLA-typed healthy donors was used as the source from which PBMCs were isolated. General findings and caveats noted by the study authors: Because sequences at frequencies below about 10^-5 were poorly captured, only a minor fraction of alloreactive clones could be mapped back to unstimulated subsets. For roughly 80-97% of proliferating CD4+ or CD8+ clones, no naive or memory phenotype could be assigned. Whether proliferating Tregs from siplizumab cultures actually had suppressive function was not functionally confirmed. Compared with memory T cells, unstimulated naive T cells appeared more diverse, and naive cells seemed to make a substantial contribution to the alloresponse. Siplizumab significantly reduced the cumulative frequency of alloreactive sequences traceable to unstimulated CD4+ memory T cells. Among mappable alloreactive CD4+ clones, the Treg-derived fraction averaged around 63% with siplizumab versus around 29% in control reactions.

Trimming at the junction amounts to 6 bases on V and 0 bases on J, and the germline ends lie 6 bases apart. Measured from the cysteine to the phenylalanine, the CDR3 is 12 residues long. Only the CDR3 DNA stays, 36 bases, in frame from base 1. From the germline V gene, CDR1 is SGHVS and CDR2 is FQNEAQ. The sequence came from a human donor in good health. The sample was naive CD4+ T cells sorted from blood. In light of the paper, this sample's cell subset or site label describes: unstimulated naive T cells. The V and J segments used are TRBV7-8 and TRBJ2-7; too little of a D gene remains to name it. DNA sequence: TGTGCCAGCAGTTACACCTCCTACGAGCAGTACTTC. Its protein reads: CASSYTSYEQYF.